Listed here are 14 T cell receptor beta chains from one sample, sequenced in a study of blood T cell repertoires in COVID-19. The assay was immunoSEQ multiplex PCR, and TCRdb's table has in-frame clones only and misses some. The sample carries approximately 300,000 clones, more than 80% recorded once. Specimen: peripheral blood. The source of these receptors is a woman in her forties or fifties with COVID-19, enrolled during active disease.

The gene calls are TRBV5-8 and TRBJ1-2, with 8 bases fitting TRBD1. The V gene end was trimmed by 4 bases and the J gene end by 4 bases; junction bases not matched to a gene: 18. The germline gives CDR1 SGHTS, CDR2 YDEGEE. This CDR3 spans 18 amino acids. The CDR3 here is CASSGYSGGAVLFYGYTF. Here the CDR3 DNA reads TGTGCCAGCAGCGGGTACTCAGGGGGCGCCGTCCTTTTCTATGGCTACACCTTC.

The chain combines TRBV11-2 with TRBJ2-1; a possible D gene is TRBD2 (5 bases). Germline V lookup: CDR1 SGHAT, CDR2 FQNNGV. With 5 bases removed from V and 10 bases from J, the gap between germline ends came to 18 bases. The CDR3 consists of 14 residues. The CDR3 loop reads CASSPDYNSGEQFF. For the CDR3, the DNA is TGTGCCAGCAGCCCCGACTACAACAGCGGAGAGCAGTTCTTC.

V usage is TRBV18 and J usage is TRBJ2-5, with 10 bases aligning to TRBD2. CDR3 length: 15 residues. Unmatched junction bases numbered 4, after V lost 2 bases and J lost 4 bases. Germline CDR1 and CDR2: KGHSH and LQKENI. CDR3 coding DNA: TGTGCCAGCTCACCAAGACTAGCGGGTGGAGAGACCCAGTACTTC. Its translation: CASSPRLAGGETQYF.

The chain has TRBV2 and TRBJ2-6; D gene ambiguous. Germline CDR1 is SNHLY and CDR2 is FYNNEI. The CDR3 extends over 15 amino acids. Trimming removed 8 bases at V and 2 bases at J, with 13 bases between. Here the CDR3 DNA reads TGTGCCAGCCGCGATGAGGTTGCTGGGGCCAACGTCCTGACTTTC. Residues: CASRDEVAGANVLTF.

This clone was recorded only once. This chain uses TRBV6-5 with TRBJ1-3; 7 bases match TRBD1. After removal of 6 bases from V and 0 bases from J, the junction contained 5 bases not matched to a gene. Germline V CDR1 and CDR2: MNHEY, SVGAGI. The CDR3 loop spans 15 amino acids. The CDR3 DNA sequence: TGTGCCAGCAGGTCCTCAGGGGGCTCTGGAAACACCATATATTTT. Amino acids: CASRSSGGSGNTIYF.

The CDR3 region has the DNA TGTGCCAGCAGTCACGGACAGGGGACCTCTAACTATGGCTACACCTTC. Translating gives CASSHGQGTSNYGYTF. J is TRBJ1-2 and V is TRBV25-1; 9 bases match TRBD1. The CDR3 contains 16 residues. Germline values: CDR1 MGHDK, CDR2 SYGVNS. The J segment lost 0 bases and the V segment lost 5 bases, leaving 7 bases of the junction unmatched.

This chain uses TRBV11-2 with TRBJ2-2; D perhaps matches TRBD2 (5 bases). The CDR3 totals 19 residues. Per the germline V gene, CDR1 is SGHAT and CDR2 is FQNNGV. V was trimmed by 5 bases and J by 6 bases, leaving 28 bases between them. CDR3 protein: CASSQVLGNGRRGPGELFF. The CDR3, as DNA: TGTGCCAGCAGCCAAGTGCTAGGAAATGGACGAAGAGGGCCCGGGGAGCTGTTTTTT.

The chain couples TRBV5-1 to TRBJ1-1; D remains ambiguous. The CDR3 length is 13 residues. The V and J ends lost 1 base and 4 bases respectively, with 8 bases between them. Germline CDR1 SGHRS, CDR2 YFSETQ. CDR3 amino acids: CASSLTEPTEAFF. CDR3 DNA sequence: TGCGCCAGCAGCTTGACAGAGCCCACTGAAGCTTTCTTT.

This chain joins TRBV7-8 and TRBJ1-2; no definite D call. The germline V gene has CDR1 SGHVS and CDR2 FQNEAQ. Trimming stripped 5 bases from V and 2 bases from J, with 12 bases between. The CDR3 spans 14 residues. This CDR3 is CASSISGGNYGYTF. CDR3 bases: TGTGCCAGCAGCATTAGTGGAGGGAACTATGGCTACACCTTC.

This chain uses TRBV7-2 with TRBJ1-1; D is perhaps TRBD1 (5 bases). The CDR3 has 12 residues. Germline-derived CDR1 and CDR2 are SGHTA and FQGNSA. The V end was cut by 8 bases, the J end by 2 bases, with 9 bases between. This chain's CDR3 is CASGQGNTEAFF. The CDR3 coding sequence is TGTGCCAGCGGTCAGGGAAACACTGAAGCTTTCTTT.

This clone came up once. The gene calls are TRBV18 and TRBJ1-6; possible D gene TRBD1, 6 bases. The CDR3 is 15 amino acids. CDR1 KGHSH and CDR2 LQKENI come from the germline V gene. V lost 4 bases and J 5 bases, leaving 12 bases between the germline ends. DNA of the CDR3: TGTGCCAGCTCACGTACGGACAGCAATAATTCACCCCTCCACTTT. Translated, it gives CASSRTDSNNSPLHF.

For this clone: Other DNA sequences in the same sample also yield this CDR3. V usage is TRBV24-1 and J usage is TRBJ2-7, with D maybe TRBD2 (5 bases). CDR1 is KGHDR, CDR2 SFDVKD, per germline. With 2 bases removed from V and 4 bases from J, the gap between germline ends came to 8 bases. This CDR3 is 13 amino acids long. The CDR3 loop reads CATSDSGVYEQYF. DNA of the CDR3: TGTGCCACCAGTGATTCCGGGGTTTACGAGCAGTACTTC.

This CDR3 is CASSARTSGRGGQETQYF. The CDR3 coding sequence is TGTGCCAGCAGTGCAAGGACTAGCGGGAGGGGGGGACAAGAGACCCAGTACTTC. The chain combines TRBV27 with TRBJ2-5; 15 bases are shared with TRBD2. Germline CDR1 is MNHEY and CDR2 is SMNVEV (reference sequence). The CDR3 length is 18 residues. V was clipped by 5 bases and J by 2 bases; unmatched bases: 9.

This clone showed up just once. The CDR3 loop reads CASGLGAGKANEQFF. CDR3 in DNA: TGTGCTAGTGGTTTAGGGGCGGGAAAGGCCAATGAGCAGTTCTTC. The chain couples TRBV12-5 to TRBJ2-1, with D maybe TRBD2 (6 bases). CDR3 length equals 15 residues. Germline V lookup: CDR1 LGHNT, CDR2 FRNRAP. V was pared by 3 bases and J by 6 bases, with 15 bases between.